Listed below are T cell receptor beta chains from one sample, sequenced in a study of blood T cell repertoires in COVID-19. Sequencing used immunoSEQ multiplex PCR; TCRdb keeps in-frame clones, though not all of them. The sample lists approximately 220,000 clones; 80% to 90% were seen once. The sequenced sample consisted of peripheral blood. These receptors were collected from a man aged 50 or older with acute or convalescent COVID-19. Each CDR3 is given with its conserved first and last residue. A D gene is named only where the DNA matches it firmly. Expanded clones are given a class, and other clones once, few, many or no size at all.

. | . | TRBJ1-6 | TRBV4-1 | TGCGCCAGCAGCCAAGCCGGCAGGGCGAGAAATTCACCCCTCCACTTT | CASSQAGRARNSPLHF
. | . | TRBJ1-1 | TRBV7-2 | TGTGCCAGCAGCTTCGGACAAAGGTTTAAAGAAGCTTTCTTT | CASSFGQRFKEAFF
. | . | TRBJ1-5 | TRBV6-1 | TGTGCCAGCAGTGACCAGATCAATCAGCCCCAGCATTTT | CASSDQINQPQHF
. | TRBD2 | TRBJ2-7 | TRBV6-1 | TGTGCCAGCAGTGACCTTATGAGCGGGGGCGCTTTGTTTGAGCAGTACTTC | CASSDLMSGGALFEQYF
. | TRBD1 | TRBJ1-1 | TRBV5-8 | TGTGCCACCCCAGCTTCCCAGGGGGTGAACACTGAAGCTTTCTTT | CATPASQGVNTEAFF
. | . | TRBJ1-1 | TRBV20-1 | TGCAGCGCTAGTGAGTCAGGGCGAAACACTGAAGCTTTCTTT | CSASESGRNTEAFF
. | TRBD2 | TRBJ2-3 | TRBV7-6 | TGTGCCAGCACGCCGGGCGGGGGGGCAACAGATACGCAGTATTTT | CASTPGGGATDTQYF
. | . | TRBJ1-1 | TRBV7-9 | TGTGCCAGCAGCTTAACGTACATGAACACTGAAGCTTTCTTT | CASSLTYMNTEAFF
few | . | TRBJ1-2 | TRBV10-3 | TGTGCCATCAGTGAGATGGTCGAGAGCTACACCTTC | CAISEMVESYTF
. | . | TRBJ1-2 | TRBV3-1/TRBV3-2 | TGTGCCAGCAGCGAAAGTCGGGGTTACTATGGCTACACCTTC | CASSESRGYYGYTF
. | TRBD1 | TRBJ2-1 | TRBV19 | TGTGCCAGTAGTACGGACAGGGGGCAGGGTGAGCAGTTCTTC | CASSTDRGQGEQFF
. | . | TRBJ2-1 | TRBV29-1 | TGCAGCGTTGGTACAGGGTCCTACAATGAGCAGTTCTTC | CSVGTGSYNEQFF
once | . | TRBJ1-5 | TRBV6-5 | TGTGCCAGCAGTCTGACGGAGAATCAGCCCCAGCATTTT | CASSLTENQPQHF
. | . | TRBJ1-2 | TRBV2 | TGTGCCAGCAGTGAATCTAGAGCAAGGGGTGGCTACACCTTC | CASSESRARGGYTF
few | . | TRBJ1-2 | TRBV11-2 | TGTGCCAGCAGCTTTGGGGACACCGGGAGGTCTGGCTACACCTTC | CASSFGDTGRSGYTF
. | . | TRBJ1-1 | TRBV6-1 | TGTGCCAGCAGTGAGACGACCTTGCGGGTAGCTTTCTTT | CASSETTLRVAFF
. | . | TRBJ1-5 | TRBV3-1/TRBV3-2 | TGTGCCAGCAGCCAAGACGCGGATCAGCCCCAGCATTTT | CASSQDADQPQHF
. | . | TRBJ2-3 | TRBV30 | TGTGCCTGGAGTGTACTAGCCTTAAGCGCAGATACGCAGTATTTT | CAWSVLALSADTQYF
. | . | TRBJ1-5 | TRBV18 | TGTGCCAGCTCACTAGGGGAAGGGGGTTGGCAGCCCCAGCATTTT | CASSLGEGGWQPQHF
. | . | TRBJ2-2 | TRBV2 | TGTGCCAGCGGTGACAGCGTTGTCTTTTATATGAACACCGGGGAGCTGTTTTTT | CASGDSVVFYMNTGELFF
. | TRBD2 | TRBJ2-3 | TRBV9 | TGTGCCAGCAGCGTATTGACTAGCGGGGAGGCAGATACGCAGTATTTT | CASSVLTSGEADTQYF
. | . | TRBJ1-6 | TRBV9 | TGTGCCAGCAGCCCCACTCTTGGGCCGAATAATTCACCCCTCCACTTT | CASSPTLGPNNSPLHF
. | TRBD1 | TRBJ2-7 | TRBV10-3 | TGTGCCATCAGTGGACAGGGTAGTAGGCTACACGAGCAGTACTTC | CAISGQGSRLHEQYF
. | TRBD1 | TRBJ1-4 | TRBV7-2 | TGTGCCAGCAGCTTATGGACAGGGCCGAATGAAAAACTGTTTTTT | CASSLWTGPNEKLFF